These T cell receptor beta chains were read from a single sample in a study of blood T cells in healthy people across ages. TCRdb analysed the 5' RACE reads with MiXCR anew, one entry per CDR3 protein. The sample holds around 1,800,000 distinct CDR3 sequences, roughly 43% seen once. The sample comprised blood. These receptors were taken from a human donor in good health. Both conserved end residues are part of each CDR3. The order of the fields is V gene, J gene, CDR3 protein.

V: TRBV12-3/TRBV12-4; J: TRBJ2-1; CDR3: CASTVVSYNEQFF
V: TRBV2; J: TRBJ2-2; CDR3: CASIRQAGELFF
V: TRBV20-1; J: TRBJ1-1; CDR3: CSAYETAGAFF
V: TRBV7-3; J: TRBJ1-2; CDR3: CASSLTGDSYYGYTF
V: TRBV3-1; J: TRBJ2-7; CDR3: CASSQTRGGYEQYF
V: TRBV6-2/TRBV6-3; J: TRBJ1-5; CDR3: CASSSPWDVYDQPQHF
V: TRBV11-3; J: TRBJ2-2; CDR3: CASSFGGLRNTGELFF
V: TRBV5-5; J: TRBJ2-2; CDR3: CASSFSLAGELFF
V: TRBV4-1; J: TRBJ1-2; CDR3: CASSPHLSQGKESYGYTF
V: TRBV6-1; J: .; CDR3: CASSRQGYGYEQYF
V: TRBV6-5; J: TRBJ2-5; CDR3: CASSYSCRGETQYF
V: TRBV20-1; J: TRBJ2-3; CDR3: CSARGLGLAGGTDTQYF
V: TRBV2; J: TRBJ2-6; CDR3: CASRISGGAGANVLTF
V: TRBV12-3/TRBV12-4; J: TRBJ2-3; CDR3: CASSFSRQANTDTQYF
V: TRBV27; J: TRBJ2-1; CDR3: CASSLRASEESDNEQFF
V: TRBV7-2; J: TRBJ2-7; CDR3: CASSQDDRAGVYEQYF
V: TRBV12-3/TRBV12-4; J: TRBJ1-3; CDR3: CASSEVFGNTIYF
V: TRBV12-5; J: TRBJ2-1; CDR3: CASATGGEVGYNEQFF
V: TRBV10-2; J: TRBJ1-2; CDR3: CASLIPGQGDYGYTF
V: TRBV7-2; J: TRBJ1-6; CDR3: CASSLTSAANSPLHF
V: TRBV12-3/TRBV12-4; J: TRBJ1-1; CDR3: CASSVDRGRGYTEAFF
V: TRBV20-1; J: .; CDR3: CSARGGRVYEQYF
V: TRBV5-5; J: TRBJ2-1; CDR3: CASSFTGNVALNEQFF
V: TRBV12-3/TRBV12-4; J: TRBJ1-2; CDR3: CGSSSTGAPNYGYTF
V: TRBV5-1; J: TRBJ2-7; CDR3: CASRGLPGQGTEQYF
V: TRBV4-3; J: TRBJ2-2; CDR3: CASSQDNRNTGELFF
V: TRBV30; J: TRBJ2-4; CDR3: CAWASGVESPQYF
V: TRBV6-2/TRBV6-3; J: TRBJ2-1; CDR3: CASSSFINEQFF
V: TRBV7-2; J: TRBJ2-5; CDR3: CASSSSGWPEETQYF
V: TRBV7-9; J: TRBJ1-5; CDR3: CARSSRDQPQHF
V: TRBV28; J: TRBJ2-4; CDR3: CASSFRDTIAKNIQYF
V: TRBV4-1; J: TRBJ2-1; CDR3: CASRELKGKNEQFF
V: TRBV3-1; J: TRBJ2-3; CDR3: CASSLSGGYTDTQYF